The sequence of this TCR beta chain was determined in a study of technical replicates of blood from a few donors. The CDR3 is made up of 14 amino acids. V lost 1 base and J lost 5, with 12 bases in between. CDR1 is SGHAT, CDR2 FQNNGV, per germline. Generated by immunoSEQ multiplex PCR, the TCRdb table keeps only in-frame clones and is missing some. The sample includes tens of thousands of clones, approximately 98% of them seen just once. The specimen sequenced was T cells isolated from PBMCs. The sequence was collected from a human donor in good health. This chain uses TRBV11-2 with TRBJ2-7, with no clear D. The CDR3 bases are TGTGCCAGCAGCTTAGCTCCCCTCAGGCACGAGCAGTACTTC. Translating it yields CASSLAPLRHEQYF.